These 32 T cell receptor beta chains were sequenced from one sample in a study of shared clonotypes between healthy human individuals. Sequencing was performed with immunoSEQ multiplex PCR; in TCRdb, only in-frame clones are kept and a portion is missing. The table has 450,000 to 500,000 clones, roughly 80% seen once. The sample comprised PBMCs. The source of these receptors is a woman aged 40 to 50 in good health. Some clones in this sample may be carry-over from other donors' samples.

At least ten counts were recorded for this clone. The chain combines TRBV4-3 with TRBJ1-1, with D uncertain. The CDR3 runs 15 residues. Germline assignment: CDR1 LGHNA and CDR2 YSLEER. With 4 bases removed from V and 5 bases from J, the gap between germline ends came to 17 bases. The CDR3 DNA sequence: TGCGCCAGCAGCCGAACCTGGACCGGAGGTACTGAAGCTTTCTTT. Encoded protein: CASSRTWTGGTEAFF.

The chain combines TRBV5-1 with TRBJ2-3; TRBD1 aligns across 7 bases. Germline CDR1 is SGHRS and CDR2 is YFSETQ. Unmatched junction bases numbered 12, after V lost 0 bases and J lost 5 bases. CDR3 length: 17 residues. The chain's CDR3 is CASSLGPGSSGGDTQYF. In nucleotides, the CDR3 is TGCGCCAGCAGCTTGGGCCCCGGTTCCTCAGGGGGAGATACGCAGTATTTT.

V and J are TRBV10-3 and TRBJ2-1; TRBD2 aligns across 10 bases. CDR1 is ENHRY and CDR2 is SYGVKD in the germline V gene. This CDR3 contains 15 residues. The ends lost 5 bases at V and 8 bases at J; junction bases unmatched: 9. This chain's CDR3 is CAISKGLAPNHEQFF. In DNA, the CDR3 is TGTGCCATCAGTAAGGGACTAGCGCCGAACCATGAGCAGTTCTTC.

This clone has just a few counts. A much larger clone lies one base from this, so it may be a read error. CDR3 region: CASSLEYSDYTF. CDR3 DNA sequence: TGCGCCAGCAGCTTGGAATATAGTGACTACACCTTC. The V gene is TRBV5-1, the J gene TRBJ1-2; unclear D gene. Germline-derived CDR1 and CDR2 are SGHRS and YFSETQ. Trimming shortened V by 0 bases and J by 10 bases, and 10 bases separated the two germline ends. CDR3 length equals 12 residues.

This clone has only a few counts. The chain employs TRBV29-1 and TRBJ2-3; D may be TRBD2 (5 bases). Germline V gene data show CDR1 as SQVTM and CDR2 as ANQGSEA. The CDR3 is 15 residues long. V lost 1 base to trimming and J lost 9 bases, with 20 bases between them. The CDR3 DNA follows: TGCAGCGTTGAAGGTGGAGGCTGGCCCCAAGGGACGCAGTATTTT. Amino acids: CSVEGGGWPQGTQYF.

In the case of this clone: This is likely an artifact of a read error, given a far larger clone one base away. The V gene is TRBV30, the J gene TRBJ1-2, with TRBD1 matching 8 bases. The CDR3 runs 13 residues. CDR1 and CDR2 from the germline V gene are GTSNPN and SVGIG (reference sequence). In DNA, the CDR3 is TGTGTCTGGAGTGCGGACAGGGTAAAAGGCTACACCTTC. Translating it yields CVWSADRVKGYTF. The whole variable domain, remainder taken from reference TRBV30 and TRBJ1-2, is SQTIHQWPATLVQPVGSPLSLECTVEGTSNPNLYWYRQAAGRGLQLLFYSVGIGQISSEVPQNLSASRPQDRQFILSSKKLLLSDSGFYLCVWSADRVKGYTFGSGTRLTVV.

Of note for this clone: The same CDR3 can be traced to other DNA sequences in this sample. The CDR3 protein is CASSFRSNQPQHF. In nucleotides, the CDR3 is TGTGCCAGCAGCTTTAGAAGCAATCAGCCCCAGCATTTT. The chain has TRBV5-8 and TRBJ1-5; D gene ambiguous. The V gene lost 2 bases and the J gene lost 1 base, with 4 bases spanning the gap. This CDR3 has 13 residues. In germline, CDR1 is SGHTS, CDR2 YDEGEE. The complete variable domain, with remaining parts taken from reference TRBV5-8 and TRBJ1-5, reads EAGVTQSPTHLIKTRGQQATLRCSPISGHTSVYWYQQALGLGLQFLLWYDEGEERNRGNFPPRFSGRQFPNYSSELNVNALELEDSALYLCASSFRSNQPQHFGDGTRLSIL.

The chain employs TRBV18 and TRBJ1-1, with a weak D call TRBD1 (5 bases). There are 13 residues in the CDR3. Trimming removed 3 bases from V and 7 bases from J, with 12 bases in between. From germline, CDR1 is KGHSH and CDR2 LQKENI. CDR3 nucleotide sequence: TGTGCCAGCTCACCGCTAAGGGACGGTGAAGCTTTCTTT. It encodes CASSPLRDGEAFF.

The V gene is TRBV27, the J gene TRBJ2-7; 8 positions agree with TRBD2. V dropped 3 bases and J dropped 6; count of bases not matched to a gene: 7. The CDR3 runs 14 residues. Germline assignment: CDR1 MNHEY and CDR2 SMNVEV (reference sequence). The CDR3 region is CASSFALAGGEQYF. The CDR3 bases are TGTGCCAGCAGTTTCGCCCTAGCGGGCGGCGAGCAGTACTTC.

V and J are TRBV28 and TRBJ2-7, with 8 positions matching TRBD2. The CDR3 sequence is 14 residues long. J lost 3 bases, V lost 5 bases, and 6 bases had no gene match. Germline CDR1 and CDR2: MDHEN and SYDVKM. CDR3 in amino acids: CASSTLADFYEQYF. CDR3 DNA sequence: TGTGCCAGCAGTACACTAGCGGATTTCTACGAGCAGTACTTC.

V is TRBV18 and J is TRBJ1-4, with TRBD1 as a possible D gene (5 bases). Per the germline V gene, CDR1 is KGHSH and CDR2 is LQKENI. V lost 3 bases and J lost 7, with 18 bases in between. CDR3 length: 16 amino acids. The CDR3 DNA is TGTGCCAGCTCACCTCCGGGCTGGGGGAAGGCTGAAAAACTGTTTTTT. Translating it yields CASSPPGWGKAEKLFF.

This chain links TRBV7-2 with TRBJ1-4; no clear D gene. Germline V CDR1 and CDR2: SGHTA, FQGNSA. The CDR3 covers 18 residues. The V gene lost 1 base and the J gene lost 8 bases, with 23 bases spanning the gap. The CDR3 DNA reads TGTGCCAGCAGCTTAGGTCTAGGTGGGGAAACTACGGGAGAAAAACTGTTTTTT. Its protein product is CASSLGLGGETTGEKLFF.

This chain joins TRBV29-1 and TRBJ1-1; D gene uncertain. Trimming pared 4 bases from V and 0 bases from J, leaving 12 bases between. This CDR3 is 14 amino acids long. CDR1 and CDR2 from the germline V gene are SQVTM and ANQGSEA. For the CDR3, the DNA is TGCAGCGTTGTGTCTAGTCAGTTGAACACTGAAGCTTTCTTT. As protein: CSVVSSQLNTEAFF.

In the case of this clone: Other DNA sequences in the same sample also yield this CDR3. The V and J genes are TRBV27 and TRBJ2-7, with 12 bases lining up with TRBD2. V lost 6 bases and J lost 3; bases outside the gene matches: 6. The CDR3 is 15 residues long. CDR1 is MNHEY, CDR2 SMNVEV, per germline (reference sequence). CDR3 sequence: CASSRGTSGRYEQYF. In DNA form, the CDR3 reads TGTGCCAGCAGCCGAGGGACTAGCGGGCGCTACGAGCAGTACTTC.

The CDR3 nucleotides are TGTGCCAGCAGCCAAGATCCACAGGCCACTATTAACTATGGCTACACCTTC. Its translation is CASSQDPQATINYGYTF. This chain connects TRBV4-2 to TRBJ1-2, with D possibly TRBD1 on 5 matching bases. The CDR3 loop spans 17 amino acids. The ends were cut back, 0 bases at V and 1 base at J, with 15 bases in the middle. The germline V gene has CDR1 LGHNA and CDR2 YNFKEQ.

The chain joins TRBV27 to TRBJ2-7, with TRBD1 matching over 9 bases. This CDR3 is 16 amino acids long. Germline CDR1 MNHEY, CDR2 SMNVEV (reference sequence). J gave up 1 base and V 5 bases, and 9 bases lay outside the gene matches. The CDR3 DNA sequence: TGTGCCAGCAGTGCGACCGGGACAGGGATTTCCTACGAGCAGTACTTC. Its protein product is CASSATGTGISYEQYF.

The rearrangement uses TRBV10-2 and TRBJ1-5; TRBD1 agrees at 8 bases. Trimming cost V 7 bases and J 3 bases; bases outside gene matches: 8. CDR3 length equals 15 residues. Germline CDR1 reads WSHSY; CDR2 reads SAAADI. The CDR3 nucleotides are TGCGCCAGCACGGACAGGGCTGGGGCCAATCAGCCCCAGCATTTT. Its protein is CASTDRAGANQPQHF.

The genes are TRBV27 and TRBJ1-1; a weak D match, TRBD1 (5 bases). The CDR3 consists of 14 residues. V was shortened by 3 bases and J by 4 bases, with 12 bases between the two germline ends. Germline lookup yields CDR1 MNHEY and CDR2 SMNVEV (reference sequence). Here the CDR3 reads CASSFFEGSTEAFF. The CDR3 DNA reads TGTGCCAGCAGTTTTTTCGAGGGGAGCACTGAAGCTTTCTTT.

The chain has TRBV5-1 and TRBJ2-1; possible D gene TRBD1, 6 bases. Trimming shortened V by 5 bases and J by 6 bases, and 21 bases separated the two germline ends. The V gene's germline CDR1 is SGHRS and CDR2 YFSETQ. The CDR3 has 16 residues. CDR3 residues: CASRSLGLTGSNEQFF. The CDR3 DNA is TGCGCCAGCAGGAGCTTAGGATTAACAGGGTCCAATGAGCAGTTCTTC.

Here the CDR3 reads CASTRQETQYF. Here the CDR3 DNA reads TGTGCCAGCACCAGGCAAGAGACCCAGTACTTC. The rearrangement links TRBV2 to TRBJ2-5; D is unclear. CDR1 is SNHLY, CDR2 FYNNEI, per germline. The ends were cut back, 7 bases at V and 2 bases at J, with 5 bases in the middle. This CDR3 has 11 amino acids.

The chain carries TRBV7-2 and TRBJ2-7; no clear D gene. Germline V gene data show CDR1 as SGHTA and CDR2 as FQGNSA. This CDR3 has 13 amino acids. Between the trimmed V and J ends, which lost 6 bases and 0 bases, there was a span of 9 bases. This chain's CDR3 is CASSPLSSYEQYF. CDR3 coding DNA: TGTGCCAGCAGTCCACTAAGCTCCTACGAGCAGTACTTC.

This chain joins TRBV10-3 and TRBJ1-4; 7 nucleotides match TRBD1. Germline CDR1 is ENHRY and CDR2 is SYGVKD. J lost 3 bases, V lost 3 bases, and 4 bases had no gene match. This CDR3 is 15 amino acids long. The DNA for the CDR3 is TGTGCCATCAGTGACCAGGGGGTACCTAATGAAAAACTGTTTTTT. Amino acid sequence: CAISDQGVPNEKLFF.

The CDR3, as DNA: TGCGCCAGCAGCCAAGCTAGCGGGAGGAGCTCCTACGAGCAGTACTTC. The encoded protein is CASSQASGRSSYEQYF. The chain joins TRBV4-1 to TRBJ2-7, with 11 bases aligning to TRBD2. Germline V gene sequence: CDR1 MGHRA, CDR2 YSYEKL. V trimming: 1 base; J trimming: 0 bases; junction bases outside the gene matches: 2. The CDR3 loop spans 16 amino acids.

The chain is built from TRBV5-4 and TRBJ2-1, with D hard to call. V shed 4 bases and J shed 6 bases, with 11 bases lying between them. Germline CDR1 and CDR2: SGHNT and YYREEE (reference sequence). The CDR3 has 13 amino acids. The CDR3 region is CASSRTGCNEQFF. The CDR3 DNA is TGTGCCAGCAGCAGAACCGGATGCAATGAGCAGTTCTTC.

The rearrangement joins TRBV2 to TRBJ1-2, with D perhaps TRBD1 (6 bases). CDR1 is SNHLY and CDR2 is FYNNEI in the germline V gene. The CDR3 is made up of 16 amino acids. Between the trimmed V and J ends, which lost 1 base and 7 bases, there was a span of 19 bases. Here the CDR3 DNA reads TGTGCCAGCAGTGAAGAGGCCGGGACGACAGGTGGTGGCTACACCTTC. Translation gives CASSEEAGTTGGGYTF.

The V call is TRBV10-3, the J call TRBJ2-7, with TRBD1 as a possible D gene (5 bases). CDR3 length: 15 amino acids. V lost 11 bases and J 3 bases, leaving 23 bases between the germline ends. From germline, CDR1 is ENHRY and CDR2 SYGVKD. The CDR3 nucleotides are TGTGCCTCCCGCAGTCTAGGTGGGGCAGGCTACGAGCAGTACTTC. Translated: CASRSLGGAGYEQYF.

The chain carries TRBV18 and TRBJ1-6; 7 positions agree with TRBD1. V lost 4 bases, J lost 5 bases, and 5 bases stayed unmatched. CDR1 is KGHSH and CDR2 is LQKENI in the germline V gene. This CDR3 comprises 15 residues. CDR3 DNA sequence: TGTGCCAGCTCACTAGGGACAGCCAATAATTCACCCCTCCACTTT. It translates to CASSLGTANNSPLHF.

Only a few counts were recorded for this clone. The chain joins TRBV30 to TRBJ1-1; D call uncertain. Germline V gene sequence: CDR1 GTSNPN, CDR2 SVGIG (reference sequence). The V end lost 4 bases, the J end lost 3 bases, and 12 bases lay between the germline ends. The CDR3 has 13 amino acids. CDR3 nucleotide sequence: TGTGCCTGGAATGAGGCGGGGTACACTGAAGCTTTCTTT. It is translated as CAWNEAGYTEAFF.

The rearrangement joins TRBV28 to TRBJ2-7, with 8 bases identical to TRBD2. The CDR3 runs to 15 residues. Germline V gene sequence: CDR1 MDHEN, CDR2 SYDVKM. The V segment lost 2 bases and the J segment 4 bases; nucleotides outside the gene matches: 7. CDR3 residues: CASSLPGGGGYEQYF. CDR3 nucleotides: TGTGCCAGCAGTTTACCCGGGGGGGGCGGTTACGAGCAGTACTTC. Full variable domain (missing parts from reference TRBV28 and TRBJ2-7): DVKVTQSSRYLVKRTGEKVFLECVQDMDHENMFWYRQDPGLGLRLIYFSYDVKMKEKGDIPEGYSVSREKKERFSLILESASTNQTSMYLCASSLPGGGGYEQYFGPGTRLTVT.

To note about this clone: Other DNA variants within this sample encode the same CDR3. The CDR3 DNA reads as TGTGCCAGCAGCTTAGGACAGGGCGAGTCACCCCTCCACTTT. Amino acid sequence: CASSLGQGESPLHF. This chain links TRBV7-9 with TRBJ1-6; 7 bases line up with TRBD1. Germline CDR1 and CDR2: SEHNR and FQNEAQ (reference sequence). This CDR3 has 14 residues. Trimming took 1 base from V and 10 from J; bases not matched to a gene: 4.

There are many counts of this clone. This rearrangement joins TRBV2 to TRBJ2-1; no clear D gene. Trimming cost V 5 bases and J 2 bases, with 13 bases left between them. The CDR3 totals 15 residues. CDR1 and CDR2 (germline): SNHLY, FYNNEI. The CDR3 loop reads CASSPLGLTYNEQFF. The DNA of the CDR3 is TGTGCCAGCAGTCCTCTGGGGTTAACCTACAATGAGCAGTTCTTC.

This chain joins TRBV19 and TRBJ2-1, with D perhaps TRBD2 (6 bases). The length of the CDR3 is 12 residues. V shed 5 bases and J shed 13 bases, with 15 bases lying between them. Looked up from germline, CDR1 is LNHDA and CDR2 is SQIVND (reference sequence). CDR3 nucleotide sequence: TGTGCCAGTAGTCCACGGGGACTGGCCCAGTTCTTC. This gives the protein CASSPRGLAQFF.